These T cell receptor beta chains were read from a single sample in a study of regulatory T cells in long-lasting Graves disease. TCRdb used MiXCR to reprocess the multiplex PCR reads, holding one entry per CDR3 protein. The data show 300,000 to 400,000 distinct CDR3 sequences, roughly a fifth seen once. Source: peripheral blood mononuclear cells (PBMCs), taken when the disease was refractory, from a patient treated with antithyroid drugs. The origin of the receptors is a female donor with Graves disease. Both conserved end residues are part of each CDR3. Fields, in order: V gene, D gene, clone size, J gene, CDR3 protein, CDR3 DNA. The D gene is left open where the match is weak. Where a row states a size, it is once, few, many or the class of an expanded clone; other rows omit it.

TRBV12-3/TRBV12-4	-	few	TRBJ1-4	CASSFFSGASEKLFF	TGTGCCAGCAGTTTTTTTTCGGGGGCATCCGAAAAACTGTTTTTT
TRBV5-5	-	few	TRBJ1-5	CASSFPYGSNQPQHF	TGTGCCAGCAGCTTTCCCTATGGGAGCAATCAGCCCCAGCATTTT
TRBV5-1	-	-	TRBJ1-4	CASSLGQKNEKLFF	TGCGCCAGCAGCTTAGGCCAGAAGAATGAAAAACTGTTTTTT
TRBV6-8	TRBD2	-	TRBJ2-3	CASSSPREATDTQYF	TGTGCCAGCAGTTCCCCGCGGGAGGCCACAGATACGCAGTATTTT
TRBV10-1	-	-	TRBJ2-2	CASSGFNTGELFF	TGCGCCAGCAGTGGGTTTAACACCGGGGAGCTGTTTTTT
TRBV10-3	-	-	TRBJ2-7	CAISEVGRSYEQYF	TGTGCCATCAGTGAGGTAGGCAGAAGTTACGAGCAGTACTTC
TRBV19	TRBD1	-	TRBJ1-5	CATRDRDHQPQHF	TGTGCCACCAGGGACAGGGACCATCAGCCCCAGCATTTT
TRBV6-1	TRBD2	few	TRBJ2-3	CASRTSGRTDTQYF	TGTGCCAGCAGGACTAGCGGACGCACAGATACGCAGTATTTT
TRBV6-1	-	many	TRBJ2-5	CASSEVVATARQETQYF	TGTGCCAGCAGTGAAGTTGTAGCAACAGCCCGCCAAGAGACCCAGTACTTC
TRBV27	-	many	TRBJ2-7	CASITGFSYEQYF	TGTGCCAGCATAACAGGTTTTTCCTACGAGCAGTACTTC
TRBV2	-	-	TRBJ2-1	CASSRQLVEQFF	TGTGCCAGCAGTCGCCAACTAGTAGAGCAGTTCTTC
TRBV6-1	-	-	TRBJ2-1	CASSPPTGSNEQFF	TGTGCCAGCAGTCCCCCCACCGGCTCCAATGAGCAGTTCTTC